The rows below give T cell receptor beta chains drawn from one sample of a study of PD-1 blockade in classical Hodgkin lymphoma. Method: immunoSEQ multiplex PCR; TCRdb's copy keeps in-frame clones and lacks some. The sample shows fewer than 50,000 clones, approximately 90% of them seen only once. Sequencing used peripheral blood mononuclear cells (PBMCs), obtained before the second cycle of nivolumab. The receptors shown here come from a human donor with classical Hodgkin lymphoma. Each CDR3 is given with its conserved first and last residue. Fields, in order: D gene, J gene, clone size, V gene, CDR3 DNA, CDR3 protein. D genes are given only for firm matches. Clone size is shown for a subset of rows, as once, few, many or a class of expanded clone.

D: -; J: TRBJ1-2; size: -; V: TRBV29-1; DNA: TGCAGCGGATATTCCGGAGGTCGAGGCTACACCTTC; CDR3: CSGYSGGRGYTF
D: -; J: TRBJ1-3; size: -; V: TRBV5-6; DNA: TGTGCCAGCAGCTTAGCGGGAAACACCATATATTTT; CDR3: CASSLAGNTIYF
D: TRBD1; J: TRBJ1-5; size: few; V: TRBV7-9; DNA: TGTGCCAGCAGCTTAGCGGGACAGGGCGAGGGGCAGCCCCAGCATTTT; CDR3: CASSLAGQGEGQPQHF
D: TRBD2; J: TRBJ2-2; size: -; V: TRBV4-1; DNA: TGCGCCAGCAGCCAGTCCGGGACTAGCGGATACACCGGGGAGCTGTTTTTT; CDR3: CASSQSGTSGYTGELFF
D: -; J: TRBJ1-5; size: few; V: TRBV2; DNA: TGTGCCAGCAGTGAAGACTGGGGATCTCAGCCCCAGCATTTT; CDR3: CASSEDWGSQPQHF
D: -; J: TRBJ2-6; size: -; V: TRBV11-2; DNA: TGTGCCAGCAGCTCTGGGCCGTTCACTGGGGCCAACGTCCTGACTTTC; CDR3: CASSSGPFTGANVLTF
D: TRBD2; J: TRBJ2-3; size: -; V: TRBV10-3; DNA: TGTGCCATCAGTGAGACCCTCTTGCGGGAGAGGTCAGATACGCAGTATTTT; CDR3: CAISETLLRERSDTQYF
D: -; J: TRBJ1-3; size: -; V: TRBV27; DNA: TGTGCCAACTCCCGGAGGGACTCTGGAAACACCATATATTTT; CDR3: CANSRRDSGNTIYF
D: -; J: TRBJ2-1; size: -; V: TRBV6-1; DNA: TGTGCCAGCAGTGAAGCCGAAGGACAGCACAATGAGCAGTTCTTC; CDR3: CASSEAEGQHNEQFF
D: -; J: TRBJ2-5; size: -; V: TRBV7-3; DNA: TGTGCCAGCAGCTTAACCCCCGGGGCGCAGGGAGAGACCCAGTACTTC; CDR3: CASSLTPGAQGETQYF
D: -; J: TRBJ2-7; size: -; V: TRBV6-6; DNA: TGTGCCAGCAGTCAATCGGGTCGTGAGCAGTACTTC; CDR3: CASSQSGREQYF
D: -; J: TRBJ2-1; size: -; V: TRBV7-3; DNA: TGTGCCAGCAGCCCAGAGGGGGTCAATGAGCAGTTCTTC; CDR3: CASSPEGVNEQFF
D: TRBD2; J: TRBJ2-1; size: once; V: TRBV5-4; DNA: TGTGCCAGCAGCGGAACTAGCGGAGTTTACAATGAGCAGTTCTTC; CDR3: CASSGTSGVYNEQFF
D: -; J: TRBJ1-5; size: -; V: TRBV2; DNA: TGTGCCAGCACCCTGTCGAGGGTTCAGCCCCAGCATTTT; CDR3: CASTLSRVQPQHF
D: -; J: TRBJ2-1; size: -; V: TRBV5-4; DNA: TGTGCCAGCAGCCCCATGGGAGCAGGGAGCTCCTACAATGAGCAGTTCTTC; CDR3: CASSPMGAGSSYNEQFF
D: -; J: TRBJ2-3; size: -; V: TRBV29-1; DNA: TGCAGCGTTCAAAGGGGCGCGAGTGTAGATACGCAGTATTTT; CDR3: CSVQRGASVDTQYF
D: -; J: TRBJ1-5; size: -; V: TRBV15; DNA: TGTGCCACCAGTAAGGACAGAAGCAATCAGCCCCAGCATTTT; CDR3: CATSKDRSNQPQHF
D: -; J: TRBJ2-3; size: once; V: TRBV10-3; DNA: TGTGCCATCAGTTTGGCGGAATCAAGCACAGATACGCAGTATTTT; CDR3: CAISLAESSTDTQYF
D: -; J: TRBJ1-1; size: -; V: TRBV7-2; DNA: TGTGCCAGCTCAGGTGGGGGTACTGAAGCTTTCTTT; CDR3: CASSGGGTEAFF
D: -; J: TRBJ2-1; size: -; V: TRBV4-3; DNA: TGCGCCAGCAGCCAGAGACAGTACAATGAGCAGTTCTTC; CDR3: CASSQRQYNEQFF
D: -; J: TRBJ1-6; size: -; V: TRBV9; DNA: TGTGCCAGCAGCGTAGAACAGGGAGATTCACCCCTCCACTTT; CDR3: CASSVEQGDSPLHF
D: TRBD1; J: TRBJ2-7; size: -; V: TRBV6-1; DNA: TGTGCCAGCACCGGGACAGGGCTGAACGAGCAGTACTTC; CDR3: CASTGTGLNEQYF
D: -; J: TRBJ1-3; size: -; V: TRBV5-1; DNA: TGCGCCAGCAGCTTACGAGGGGATCCTGGAAACACCATATATTTT; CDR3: CASSLRGDPGNTIYF
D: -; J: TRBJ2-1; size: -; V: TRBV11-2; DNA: TGTGCCAGCAGCTTAGCCGGGTCCGATGAGCAGTTCTTC; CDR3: CASSLAGSDEQFF
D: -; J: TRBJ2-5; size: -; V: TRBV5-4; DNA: TGTGCCAGCAGCGTTAGGGGGGGACGGGAGACCCAGTACTTC; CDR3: CASSVRGGRETQYF
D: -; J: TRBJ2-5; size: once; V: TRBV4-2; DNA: TGTGCCAGCAGCCGGGCGGAAAACCAAGAGACCCAGTACTTC; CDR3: CASSRAENQETQYF
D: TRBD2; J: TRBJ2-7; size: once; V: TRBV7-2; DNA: TGTGCCAGCAGCTGGGTTGGTAGCGGGGCCTACGAGCAGTACTTC; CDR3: CASSWVGSGAYEQYF
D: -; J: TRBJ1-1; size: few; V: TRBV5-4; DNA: TGTGCCAGCAGCCCTGGTGGGCCTGAAGCTTTCTTT; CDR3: CASSPGGPEAFF
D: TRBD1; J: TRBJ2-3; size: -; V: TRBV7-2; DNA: TGTGCCAGCAGCTTAGGACAGGGGGCTAGCACAGATACGCAGTATTTT; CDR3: CASSLGQGASTDTQYF
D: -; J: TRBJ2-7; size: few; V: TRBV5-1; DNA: TGCGCCAGCAGCTTCGGCCCCCAGGGGGGAGCCTACGAGCAGTACTTC; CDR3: CASSFGPQGGAYEQYF
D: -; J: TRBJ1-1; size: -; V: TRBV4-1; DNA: TGCGCCAGCAGCCCCCTGGGCAACACTGAAGCTTTCTTT; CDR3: CASSPLGNTEAFF
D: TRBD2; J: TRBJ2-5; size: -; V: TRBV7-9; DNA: TGTGCCAGCAGCTTCCTAGCGGGGGGCCGGGAGACCCAGTACTTC; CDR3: CASSFLAGGRETQYF
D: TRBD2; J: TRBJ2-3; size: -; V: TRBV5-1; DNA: TGCGCCAGCAAGGGCGGGGGGAGCACAGATACGCAGTATTTT; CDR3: CASKGGGSTDTQYF
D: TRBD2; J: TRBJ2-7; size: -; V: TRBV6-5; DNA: TGTGCCAGCAGTCTACTAGCGAAAGCCTACGAGCAGTACTTC; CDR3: CASSLLAKAYEQYF
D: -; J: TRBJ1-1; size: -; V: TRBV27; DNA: TGTGCCAGCAGTTTATCGGTAGGGGCGAACACTGAAGCTTTCTTT; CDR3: CASSLSVGANTEAFF
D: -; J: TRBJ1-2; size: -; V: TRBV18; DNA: TGTGCCAGCTCACCGGGGAGGGAAGGCTACACCTTC; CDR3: CASSPGREGYTF
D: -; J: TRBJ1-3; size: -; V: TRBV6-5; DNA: TGTGCCAGCGCAGGGACGACTGGAAACACCATATATTTT; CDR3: CASAGTTGNTIYF
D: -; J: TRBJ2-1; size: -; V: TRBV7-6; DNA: TGTGCCAGCAGCTTAGGTCCCCAGCCCTACAATGAGCAGTTCTTC; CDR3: CASSLGPQPYNEQFF
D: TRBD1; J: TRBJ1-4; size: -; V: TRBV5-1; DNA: TGCGCCAGCAGCTTACGGGACAGACAAGAAAAACTGTTTTTT; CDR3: CASSLRDRQEKLFF
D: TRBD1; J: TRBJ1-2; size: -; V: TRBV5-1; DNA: TGCGCCAGCAGCTTGGCGGGGCGGACAGGTACTCCGAACTATGGCTACACCTTC; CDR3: CASSLAGRTGTPNYGYTF
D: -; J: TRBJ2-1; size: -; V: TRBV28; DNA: TGTGCCAGCAGTTTATCGCGCAGGCGGTTCTTC; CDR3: CASSLSRRRFF
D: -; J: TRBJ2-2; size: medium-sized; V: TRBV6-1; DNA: TGTGCCAGCAGCCCAGGGGCCGGGGAGCTGTTTTTT; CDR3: CASSPGAGELFF
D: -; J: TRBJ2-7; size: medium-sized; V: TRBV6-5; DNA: TGTGCCAGCAGCGGAAACGGGTACGAGCAGTACTTC; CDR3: CASSGNGYEQYF
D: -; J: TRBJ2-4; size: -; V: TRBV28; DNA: TGTGCCAGCAGTTTTAAGACGGGGGAGGCCAAAAACATTCAGTACTTC; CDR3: CASSFKTGEAKNIQYF
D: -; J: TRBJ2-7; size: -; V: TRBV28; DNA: TGTGCCAGCAGTCCGAACATGGGTTTTTCTTTCAACGAGCAGTACTTC; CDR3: CASSPNMGFSFNEQYF
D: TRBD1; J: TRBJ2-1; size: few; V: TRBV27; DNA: TGTGCCAGCAGTTCCCTCTTCGACAGGGTTATTAAGTATGAGCAGTTCTTC; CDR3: CASSSLFDRVIKYEQFF
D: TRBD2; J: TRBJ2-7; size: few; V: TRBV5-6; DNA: TGTGCCAGCAGCCAGCGACTAGCGGTTCTCTACGAGCAGTACTTC; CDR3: CASSQRLAVLYEQYF
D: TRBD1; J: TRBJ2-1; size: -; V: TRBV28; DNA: TGTGCCAGCAGCGGACAGGGGGATGAGCAGTTCTTC; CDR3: CASSGQGDEQFF
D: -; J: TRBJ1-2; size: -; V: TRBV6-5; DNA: TGTGCCAGCAGTGTTCGCGGACAGAACTATGGCTACACCTTC; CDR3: CASSVRGQNYGYTF
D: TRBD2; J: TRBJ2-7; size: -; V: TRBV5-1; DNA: TGCGCCAGCAGCGCTAGCGGGAGAAATCAGCAGTACTTC; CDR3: CASSASGRNQQYF
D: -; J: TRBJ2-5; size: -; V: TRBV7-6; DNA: TGTGCCAGCAGCCGCGTAGTCCGGGAGACCCAGTACTTC; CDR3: CASSRVVRETQYF